Following are 5 T cell receptor beta chains from one sample sequenced in a study of T cells in Graves' hyperthyroidism and ophthalmopathy. RNA transcripts were the template for amplifying TCR beta CDR3 regions. TCR CDR3 underwent first-round RT-PCR with the HTBI primer set. In TCRdb, the multiplex PCR reads were re-called with MiXCR into one record per CDR3 protein. The sample carries more than 500,000 distinct CDR3 sequences, more than 45% recorded once. Sequenced sample: peripheral blood or thyroid tissue (not recorded which). The receptors shown here come from an adult woman with Graves' disease, either hyperthyroidism or ophthalmopathy (not recorded which).

The chain carries TRBV2 and TRBJ2-2; 8 bases agree with TRBD1. V dropped 8 bases and J dropped 5; count of bases not matched to a gene: 13. The CDR3 covers 16 residues. The germline gives CDR1 SNHLY, CDR2 FYNNEI. The CDR3 region is CASHITGTGGTGELFF. In DNA form, the CDR3 reads TGTGCCAGCCACATCACGGGTACAGGGGGGACCGGGGAGCTGTTTTTT.

This rearrangement joins TRBV18 to TRBJ1-6, with D uncertain. The CDR3 is made up of 15 amino acids. V was trimmed by 3 bases and J by 7 bases, leaving 13 bases between them. Germline V CDR1 and CDR2: KGHSH, LQKENI. The CDR3 loop is CASSPWTVSNSPLHF. Written as DNA, the CDR3 is TGTGCCAGCTCACCTTGGACCGTTTCGAATTCACCCCTCCACTTT.

The rearrangement joins TRBV5-1 to TRBJ1-2; D is undetermined. This CDR3 contains 13 residues. V was clipped by 0 bases and J by 8 bases, with 11 bases between them. CDR1 and CDR2 from the germline V gene are SGHRS and YFSETQ. DNA for the CDR3: TGCGCCAGCAGCTTGGCTACGGGCTCGGGCTACACCTTC. It encodes CASSLATGSGYTF.

The J gene is TRBJ2-3, the V gene TRBV7-9; the match to TRBD2 covers 8 bases. The CDR3 spans 15 residues. Germline V gene lookup returns CDR1 SEHNR and CDR2 FQNEAQ (reference sequence). The junction had 11 bases not matched to a gene; V was cut back by 5 bases and J by 7 bases. In DNA form, the CDR3 reads TGTGCCAGCAGCCTCGGCGGCGGGAGGATGAATACGCAGTATTTT. This translates into CASSLGGGRMNTQYF.

The chain links TRBV28 to TRBJ1-1; unclear D gene. CDR1 and CDR2 (germline): MDHEN, SYDVKM. This CDR3 is built from 18 residues. The V gene lost 5 bases and the J gene lost 0 bases, with 22 bases spanning the gap. CDR3 in amino acids: CASSKPLIKIVLNTEAFF. The CDR3 DNA sequence: TGTGCCAGCAGTAAGCCCCTGATTAAGATTGTTTTGAACACTGAAGCTTTCTTT.